The rows below give T cell receptor beta chains drawn from one sample of a study of monozygotic twins with cystic fibrosis. Sequencing was performed with immunoSEQ multiplex PCR; in TCRdb, only in-frame clones are kept and a portion is missing. This repertoire shows 20,000 to 25,000 clones, 95% to 98% found once; its top ten account for 0.15%. The sample consisted of blood. All receptors derive from a girl aged 10 to 17 with cystic fibrosis. The CDR3 runs from the conserved cysteine through the conserved F or W. A D gene is named only where the DNA matches it firmly.

d_call	v_call	j_call	cdr3_aa
-	TRBV5-1	TRBJ2-3	CASSLGGWHTDTQYF
TRBD1	TRBV2	TRBJ1-4	CASRDNRGANEKLFF
-	TRBV5-1	TRBJ2-2	CASSFSPTGELFF
-	TRBV11-2	TRBJ2-7	CASSLITGEQYF
-	TRBV7-2	TRBJ1-2	CASSPPGAGIGGYTF
TRBD2	TRBV7-2	TRBJ2-1	CASSSLLASGTQFF
-	TRBV30	TRBJ2-3	CAWVWGSGDTQYF
TRBD1	TRBV5-1	TRBJ2-3	CASSYTGVSTDTQYF
-	TRBV18	TRBJ1-4	CASSRANEKLFF
TRBD1	TRBV30	TRBJ1-1	CAWNRGRNTEAFF
-	TRBV7-9	TRBJ2-4	CASSPTPTGLAKNIQYF
-	TRBV9	TRBJ2-3	CASTRDTDTQYF
-	TRBV29-1	TRBJ1-2	CSVVKGQYGYTF
-	TRBV7-2	TRBJ1-4	CASSYGADEKLFF
TRBD1	TRBV7-9	TRBJ2-7	CASSGRDRDYEQYF
-	TRBV5-3	TRBJ2-3	CASSLDSDTQYF
-	TRBV19	TRBJ2-1	CASSIPGTAYNEQFF
TRBD1	TRBV7-9	TRBJ2-1	CASSPGTGGNNEQFF
TRBD1	TRBV9	TRBJ1-1	CASSPRDRGLMNTEAFF
TRBD1	TRBV19	TRBJ1-2	CASSINRGGGYTF
-	TRBV6-1	TRBJ1-2	CASSEAGSNRDDYGYTF
-	TRBV7-2	TRBJ1-3	CASSPRQEGNTIYF